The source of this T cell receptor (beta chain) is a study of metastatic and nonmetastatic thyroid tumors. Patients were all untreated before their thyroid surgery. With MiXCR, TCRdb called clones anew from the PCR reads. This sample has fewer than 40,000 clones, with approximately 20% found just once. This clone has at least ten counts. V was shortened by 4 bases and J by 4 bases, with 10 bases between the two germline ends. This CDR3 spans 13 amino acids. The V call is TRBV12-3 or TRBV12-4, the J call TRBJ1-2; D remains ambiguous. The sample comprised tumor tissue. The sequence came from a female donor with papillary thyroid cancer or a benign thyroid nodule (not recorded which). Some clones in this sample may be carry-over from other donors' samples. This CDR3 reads CASSWLGFYGYTF. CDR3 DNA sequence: TGTGCCAGCAGTTGGCTGGGATTCTATGGCTACACCTTC.